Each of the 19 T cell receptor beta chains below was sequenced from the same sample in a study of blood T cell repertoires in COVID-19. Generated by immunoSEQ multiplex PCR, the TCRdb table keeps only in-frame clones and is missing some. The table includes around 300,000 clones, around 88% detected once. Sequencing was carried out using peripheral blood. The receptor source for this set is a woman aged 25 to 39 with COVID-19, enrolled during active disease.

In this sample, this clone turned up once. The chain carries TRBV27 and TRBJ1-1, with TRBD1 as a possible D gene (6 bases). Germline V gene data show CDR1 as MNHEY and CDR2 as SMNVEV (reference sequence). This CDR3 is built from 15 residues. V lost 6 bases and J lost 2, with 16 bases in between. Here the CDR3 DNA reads TGTGCCAGCAGCACCACAGGGACCCTCAACACTGAAGCTTTCTTT. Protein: CASSTTGTLNTEAFF.

The CDR3 DNA follows: TGTGCCAGTAGCCTGGACCACGGGGAGCCCCAGCATTTT. This codes for CASSLDHGEPQHF. The V call is TRBV19, the J call TRBJ1-5, with D hard to call. The CDR3 spans 13 residues. V lost 6 bases and J 8 bases, leaving 14 bases between the germline ends. CDR1 LNHDA and CDR2 SQIVND come from the germline V gene (reference sequence). The whole variable domain, remainder taken from reference TRBV19 and TRBJ1-5, is DGGITQSPKYLFRKEGQNVTLSCEQNLNHDAMYWYRQDPGQGLRLIYYSQIVNDFQKGDIAEGYSVSREKKESFPLTVTSAQKNPTAFYLCASSLDHGEPQHFGDGTRLSIL.

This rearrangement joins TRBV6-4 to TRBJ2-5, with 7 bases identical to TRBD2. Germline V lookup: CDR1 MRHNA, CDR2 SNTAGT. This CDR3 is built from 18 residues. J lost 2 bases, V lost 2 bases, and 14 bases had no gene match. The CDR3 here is CASSDPGGRGEKQETQYF. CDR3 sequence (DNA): TGTGCCAGCAGTGACCCGGGTGGACGGGGGGAGAAACAAGAGACCCAGTACTTC.

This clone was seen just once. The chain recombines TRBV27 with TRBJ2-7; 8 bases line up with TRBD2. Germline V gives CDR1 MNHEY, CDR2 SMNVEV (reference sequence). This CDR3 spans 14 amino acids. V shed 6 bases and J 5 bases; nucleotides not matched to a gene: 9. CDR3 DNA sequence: TGTGCCAGCAGACGGGGGGGAGGGTCGGACGAGCAGTACTTC. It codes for CASRRGGGSDEQYF.

The CDR3 nucleotides read TGTGCCAGCTCACCACGGGTGCAGGGCACCTACAATGAGCAGTTCTTC. Translation: CASSPRVQGTYNEQFF. The rearrangement links TRBV18 to TRBJ2-1; tentative D call: TRBD1 (5 bases). CDR3 length equals 16 residues. V lost 1 base to trimming and J lost 2 bases, with 12 bases between them. Germline assignment: CDR1 KGHSH and CDR2 LQKENI.

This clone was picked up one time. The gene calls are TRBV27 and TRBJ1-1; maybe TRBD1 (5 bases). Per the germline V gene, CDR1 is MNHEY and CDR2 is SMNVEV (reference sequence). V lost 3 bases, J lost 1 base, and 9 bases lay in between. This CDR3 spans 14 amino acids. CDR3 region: CASSLLGANTEAFF. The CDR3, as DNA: TGTGCCAGCAGTTTGCTAGGGGCGAACACTGAAGCTTTCTTT.

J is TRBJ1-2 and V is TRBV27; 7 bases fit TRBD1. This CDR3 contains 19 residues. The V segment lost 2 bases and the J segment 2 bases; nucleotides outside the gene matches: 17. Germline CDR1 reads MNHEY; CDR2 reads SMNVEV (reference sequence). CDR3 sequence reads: CASSLAGEGDSRGNYGYTF. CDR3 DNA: TGTGCCAGCAGTTTAGCCGGTGAGGGGGACAGCCGAGGAAACTATGGCTACACCTTC.

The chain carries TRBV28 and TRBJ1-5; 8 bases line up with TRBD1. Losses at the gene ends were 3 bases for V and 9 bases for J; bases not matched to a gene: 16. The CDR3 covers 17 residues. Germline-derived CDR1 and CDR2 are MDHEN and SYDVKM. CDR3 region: CASSLGQGANPSLPQHF. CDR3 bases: TGTGCCAGCAGTTTGGGGCAGGGGGCCAACCCCAGTTTGCCCCAGCATTTT.

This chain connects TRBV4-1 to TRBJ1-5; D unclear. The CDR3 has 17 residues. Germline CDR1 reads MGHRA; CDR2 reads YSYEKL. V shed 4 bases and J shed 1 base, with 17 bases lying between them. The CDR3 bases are TGCGCCAGCAGCCCCCTATGGAGGGTTGGGAGCAATCAGCCCCAGCATTTT. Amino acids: CASSPLWRVGSNQPQHF.

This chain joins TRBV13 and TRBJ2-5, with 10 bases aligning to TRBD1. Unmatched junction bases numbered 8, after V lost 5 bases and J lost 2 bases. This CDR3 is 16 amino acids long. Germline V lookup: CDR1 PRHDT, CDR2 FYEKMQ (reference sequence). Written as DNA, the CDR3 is TGTGCCAGCAGCGGCTGGACAGGGGGATCGCAAGAGACCCAGTACTTC. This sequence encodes CASSGWTGGSQETQYF. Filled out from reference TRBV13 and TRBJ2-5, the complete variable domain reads AAGVIQSPRHLIKEKRETATLKCYPIPRHDTVYWYQQGPGQDPQFLISFYEKMQSDKGSIPDRFSAQQFSDYHSELNMSSLELGDSALYFCASSGWTGGSQETQYFGPGTRLLVL.

CDR3 residues: CASSFEQGDTQYF. The CDR3 coding sequence is TGTGCCAGCAGCTTTGAACAGGGGGATACGCAGTATTTT. The chain carries TRBV7-3 and TRBJ2-3, with 7 positions matching TRBD1. V lost 3 bases to trimming and J lost 6 bases; unmatched junction nucleotides: 3. This CDR3 is built from 13 residues. CDR1 is SGHTA and CDR2 is FQGTGA in the germline V gene.

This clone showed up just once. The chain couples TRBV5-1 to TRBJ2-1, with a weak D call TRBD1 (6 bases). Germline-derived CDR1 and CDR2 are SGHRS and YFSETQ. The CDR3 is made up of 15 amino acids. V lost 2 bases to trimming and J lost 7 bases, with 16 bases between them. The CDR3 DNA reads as TGCGCCAGCAGCTTTGTGGCAGGGGCGATGAATGAGCAGTTCTTC. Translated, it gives CASSFVAGAMNEQFF.

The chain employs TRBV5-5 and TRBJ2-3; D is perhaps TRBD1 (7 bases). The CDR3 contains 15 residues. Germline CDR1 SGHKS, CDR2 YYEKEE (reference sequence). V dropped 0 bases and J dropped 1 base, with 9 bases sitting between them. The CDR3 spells CASSLGGTGTDTQYF. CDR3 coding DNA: TGTGCCAGCAGCTTGGGCGGGACAGGCACAGATACGCAGTATTTT.

CDR3 sequence: CASSLLAGGATGELFF. CDR3 DNA: TGCGCCAGCAGCTTGCTAGCGGGGGGGGCCACCGGGGAGCTGTTTTTT. The rearrangement links TRBV5-1 to TRBJ2-2; 12 bases map to TRBD2. Germline assignment: CDR1 SGHRS and CDR2 YFSETQ. Trimming removed 1 base from V and 4 bases from J; junction bases left unmatched: 2. This CDR3 spans 16 amino acids.

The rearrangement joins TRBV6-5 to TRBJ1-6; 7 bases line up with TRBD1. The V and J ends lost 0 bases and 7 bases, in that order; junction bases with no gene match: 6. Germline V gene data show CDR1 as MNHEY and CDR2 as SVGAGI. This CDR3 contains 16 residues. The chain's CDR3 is CASSYSSGTVNSPLHF. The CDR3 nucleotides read TGTGCCAGCAGTTACTCGTCCGGGACAGTCAATTCACCCCTCCACTTT.

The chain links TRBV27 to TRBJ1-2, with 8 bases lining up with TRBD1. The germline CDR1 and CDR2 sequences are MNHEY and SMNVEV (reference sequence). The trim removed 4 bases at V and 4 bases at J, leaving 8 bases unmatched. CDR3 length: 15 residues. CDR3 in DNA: TGTGCCAGCAGTTCGACAGGGGTGGGGGTCTATGGCTACACCTTC. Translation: CASSSTGVGVYGYTF.

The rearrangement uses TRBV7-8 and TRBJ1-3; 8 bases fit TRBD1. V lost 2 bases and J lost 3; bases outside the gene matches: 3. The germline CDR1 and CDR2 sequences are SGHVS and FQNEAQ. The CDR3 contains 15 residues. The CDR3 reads CASSLPGGIGNTIYF. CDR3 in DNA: TGTGCCAGCAGCTTACCAGGGGGCATTGGAAACACCATATATTTT.

The CDR3 protein is CASHRGWYEQYV. Written as DNA, the CDR3 is TGTGCCAGCCACAGGGGGTGGTACGAGCAGTACGTC. This chain uses TRBV28 with TRBJ2-7; 8 bases line up with TRBD1. V lost 8 bases to trimming and J lost 4 bases; unmatched junction nucleotides: 4. Per the germline V gene, CDR1 is MDHEN and CDR2 is SYDVKM. The CDR3 is made up of 12 amino acids.

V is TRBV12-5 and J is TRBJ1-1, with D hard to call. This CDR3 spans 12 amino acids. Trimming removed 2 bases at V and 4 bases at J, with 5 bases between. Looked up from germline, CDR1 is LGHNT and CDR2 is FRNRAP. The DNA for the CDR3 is TGTGCTAGTGGTTTGCAGCGCACTGAAGCTTTCTTT. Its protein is CASGLQRTEAFF.